This T cell receptor beta chain is from a study of human CD8 memory T cell subsets. It was UMI-labeled 5' RACE by which the TCR beta libraries were made. TCRdb re-called the 5' RACE reads; one entry per CDR3 protein, DNA not given. This sample contains some 5,400 distinct CDR3 sequences. Germline V CDR1 and CDR2: ENHRY, SYGVKD. The CDR3 totals 11 residues. Comment on this clonotype: Antigen unknown.

General observations from the study: The study found similarly high diversity in stem-like memory and precursor exhausted T cells, unlike effector memory cells. Few clonotypes were shared between stem-like memory and precursor exhausted T cells.

This chain uses TRBV10-3 with TRBJ2-1. Sequencing was performed on CD8+ effector memory T cells (TEM) sorted from PBMCs. This sample's subset: effector memory CD8 T cells, CCR7- CD45RO+ CD95+. This clonotype was obtained from a human donor in good health. The CDR3 is CAISVWDEQFF.